This T cell receptor (beta chain) was captured by sequencing in a study of blood T cell repertoires in COVID-19. The V gene's germline CDR1 is MNHEY and CDR2 SVGAGI. Trimming removed 5 bases from V and 0 bases from J; junction bases left unmatched: 4. The CDR3 extends over 15 amino acids. TCRdb keeps only in-frame clones here, not all; method: immunoSEQ multiplex PCR. This sample carries about 58,000 clones, 85% of them seen once, and the ten largest clones take roughly 4.3%. The origin of this receptor is a man aged 40-49 years with active COVID-19. The sample taken for sequencing was peripheral blood. This chain uses TRBV6-5 with TRBJ2-3, with 8 bases identical to TRBD2. The CDR3 loop is CASSPLAVSTDTQYF. CDR3 coding DNA: TGTGCCAGCAGTCCACTAGCGGTGAGCACAGATACGCAGTATTTT.